Presented here are 26 T cell receptor beta chains from one specimen sequenced in a study of CD8 T cells in Susac syndrome. Random hexamers were used to reverse transcribe an amount of about 0.45 to 1 ug RNA. TCRdb re-called the immunoSEQ multiplex PCR reads through MiXCR, storing one row per CDR3 protein. The table has 160,000 or so distinct CDR3 sequences, approximately 94% seen once. The sample consisted of CD4+ T cells from PBMCs. All receptors come from a human donor with multiple sclerosis.

The chain couples TRBV27 to TRBJ2-4; D is ambiguous. The ends were cut back, 3 bases at V and 0 bases at J, with 9 bases in the middle. This CDR3 has 15 amino acids. Germline CDR1 MNHEY, CDR2 SMNVEV (reference sequence). The CDR3 sequence: CASSLWEQAKNIQYF. CDR3 DNA sequence: TGTGCCAGCAGTTTGTGGGAACAAGCCAAAAACATTCAGTACTTC.

The chain uses TRBV6-5 and TRBJ2-1, with a weak D call TRBD2 (5 bases). CDR3 length: 15 residues. V was cut by 2 bases and J by 2 bases, with 10 bases left in between. From germline, CDR1 is MNHEY and CDR2 SVGAGI. CDR3 nucleotide sequence: TGTGCCAGCAGTTACGCGGGTGAAGCCTACAATGAGCAGTTCTTC. This codes for CASSYAGEAYNEQFF.

The CDR3 sequence: CASSFYSGTAGELFF. As DNA, the CDR3 is TGCGCCAGCAGCTTTTACAGCGGGACCGCCGGGGAGCTGTTTTTT. The chain carries TRBV5-1 and TRBJ2-2, with TRBD2 matching over 7 bases. The CDR3 totals 15 residues. Trimming at V came to 2 bases and at J to 6 bases, leaving 7 bases not matched to a gene. CDR1 SGHRS and CDR2 YFSETQ come from the germline V gene.

This CDR3 reads CAWSPINQPQHF. CDR3 nucleotides: TGTGCCTGGAGTCCAATCAATCAGCCCCAGCATTTT. The chain has TRBV30 and TRBJ1-5; D is unresolved. Germline-derived CDR1 and CDR2 are GTSNPN and SVGIG (reference sequence). The CDR3 extends over 12 amino acids. V was clipped by 2 bases and J by 3 bases, with 5 bases between them.

The DNA for the CDR3 is TGCGCCAGCAGCGCGTCGGGACAGGGCACAGATACGCAGTATTTT. Translating gives CASSASGQGTDTQYF. This rearrangement joins TRBV4-1 to TRBJ2-3; 8 positions agree with TRBD1. V dropped 5 bases and J dropped 1; count of bases not matched to a gene: 5. This CDR3 is built from 15 residues. The V gene's germline CDR1 is MGHRA and CDR2 YSYEKL.

V usage is TRBV27 and J usage is TRBJ2-7; 11 bases map to TRBD2. Germline assignment: CDR1 MNHEY and CDR2 SMNVEV (reference sequence). The CDR3 loop spans 15 amino acids. With V trimmed by 6 bases and J by 3 bases, 7 bases remained unmatched. The CDR3 DNA follows: TGTGCCAGCAGGGTTCAACTAGCGGGAGTCTACGAGCAGTACTTC. Protein: CASRVQLAGVYEQYF.

Only one count was recorded for this clonotype. V usage is TRBV6-5 and J usage is TRBJ1-1; TRBD1 matches 7 bases. This CDR3 region has 16 residues. V gave up 2 bases and J gave up 1 base; unmatched junction bases: 7. The germline CDR1 and CDR2 sequences are MNHEY and SVGAGI. The CDR3 here is CASSYTGQTTNTEAFF. The DNA for the CDR3 is TGTGCCAGCAGTTACACGGGACAGACAACGAACACTGAAGCTTTCTTT.

The chain joins TRBV2 to TRBJ1-1; 12 bases align to TRBD1. The CDR3 is 14 residues long. J lost 4 bases, V lost 6 bases, and 3 bases had no gene match. CDR1 is SNHLY, CDR2 FYNNEI, per germline. CDR3 DNA: TGTGCCAGCAGGGGGACAGGGGGCGGCACTGAAGCTTTCTTT. Its protein product is CASRGTGGGTEAFF.

This clonotype occurred once. J is TRBJ1-2 and V is TRBV18, with TRBD1 matching over 7 bases. V shed 1 base, J shed 3 bases, and the junction held 5 bases outside the gene matches. Germline V gives CDR1 KGHSH, CDR2 LQKENI. The CDR3 loop spans 15 amino acids. This CDR3 reads CASSPLWDSDYGYTF. In nucleotides, the CDR3 is TGTGCCAGCTCACCACTTTGGGACAGTGACTATGGCTACACCTTC.

The chain employs TRBV4-1 and TRBJ1-1; no definite D call. Germline CDR1 MGHRA, CDR2 YSYEKL. CDR3 length: 15 amino acids. Trimming stripped 2 bases from V and 4 bases from J, with 14 bases between. The CDR3 is CASSQYRPGSTEAFF. CDR3 DNA: TGCGCCAGCAGCCAATATCGTCCCGGGAGCACTGAAGCTTTCTTT.

This clonotype was observed a few times. J is TRBJ2-7 and V is TRBV20-1; 12 bases agree with TRBD2. This CDR3 is 15 amino acids long. V shed 6 bases, J shed 4 bases, and the junction held 10 bases outside the gene matches. Germline V lookup: CDR1 DFQATT, CDR2 SNEGSKA (reference sequence). CDR3 region: CSAQTLLAGGYEQYF. The DNA of the CDR3 is TGCAGTGCCCAAACACTACTAGCGGGAGGTTACGAGCAGTACTTC.

This clonotype was seen only once. The V and J genes are TRBV30 and TRBJ2-1; 11 bases agree with TRBD2. The V segment lost 5 bases and the J segment 9 bases; nucleotides outside the gene matches: 15. This CDR3 region has 16 residues. Germline V gene data show CDR1 as GTSNPN and CDR2 as SVGIG (reference sequence). CDR3 sequence: CAWAASTSGRMGEQFF. DNA for the CDR3: TGTGCCTGGGCCGCGTCCACTAGCGGGAGAATGGGTGAGCAGTTCTTC. The full variable domain, with the rest looked up from reference TRBV30 and TRBJ2-1, is SQTIHQWPATLVQPVGSPLSLECTVEGTSNPNLYWYRQAAGRGLQLLFYSVGIGQISSEVPQNLSASRPQDRQFILSSKKLLLSDSGFYLCAWAASTSGRMGEQFFGPGTRLTVL.

This chain connects TRBV7-9 to TRBJ1-1, with D perhaps TRBD1 (6 bases). Germline loops: CDR1 SEHNR, CDR2 FQNEAQ (reference sequence). Trimming stripped 4 bases from V and 0 bases from J, with 12 bases between. The CDR3 totals 15 residues. In DNA form, the CDR3 reads TGTGCCAGCAGCTCGACAGGAGCTGTGAACACTGAAGCTTTCTTT. Translating it yields CASSSTGAVNTEAFF. Looking up the rest from reference TRBV7-9 and TRBJ1-1 gives the full variable domain: DTGVSQNPRHKITKRGQNVTFRCDPISEHNRLYWYRQTLGQGPEFLTYFQNEAQLEKSRLLSDRFSAERPKGSFSTLEIQRTEQGDSAMYLCASSSTGAVNTEAFFGQGTRLTVV.

The V and J genes are TRBV12-3 or TRBV12-4 and TRBJ2-1, with D perhaps being TRBD1 or TRBD2 (5 bases each). The CDR3 has 11 amino acids. Deletions cut 5 bases from V and 14 bases from J, with 13 bases between. CDR3 bases: TGTGCCAGCAGTGACTACAGGTCTAAGTTCTTC. As protein: CASSDYRSKFF.

The chain joins TRBV7-9 to TRBJ1-5; D is perhaps TRBD1 (6 bases). Trimming cost V 5 bases and J 4 bases, with 15 bases left between them. The CDR3 is 15 residues long. Per the germline V gene, CDR1 is SEHNR and CDR2 is FQNEAQ (reference sequence). CDR3 in DNA: TGTGCCAGCAGCCTGCAGGGGTCCGTTAATCAGCCCCAGCATTTT. Translating it yields CASSLQGSVNQPQHF.

The rearrangement uses TRBV7-9 and TRBJ1-2; D possibly corresponds to TRBD1 (5 bases). Germline-derived CDR1 and CDR2 are SEHNR and FQNEAQ (reference sequence). This CDR3 is 12 amino acids long. Between the trimmed V and J ends, which lost 5 bases and 7 bases, there was a span of 11 bases. CDR3 loop: CASSNQGIGYTF. CDR3 bases: TGTGCCAGCAGCAACCAGGGAATTGGCTACACCTTC.

This clonotype has a single count. This chain connects TRBV9 to TRBJ2-7; TRBD2 matches 11 bases. Per germline, CDR1 SGDLS and CDR2 YYNGEE. The V gene end was trimmed by 5 bases and the J gene end by 0 bases; junction bases not matched to a gene: 4. The CDR3 extends over 15 amino acids. CDR3 sequence reads: CASSIAGGSSYEQYF. The CDR3, as DNA: TGTGCCAGCAGTATAGCGGGAGGGAGCTCCTACGAGCAGTACTTC.

The genes are TRBV30 and TRBJ1-4; maybe TRBD1 (5 bases). The CDR3 is made up of 11 amino acids. The germline V and J ends were trimmed by 5 bases and 14 bases, with 15 bases remaining between them. From germline, CDR1 is GTSNPN and CDR2 SVGIG (reference sequence). As DNA, the CDR3 is TGTGCCTGGGGGACCCGGTATTACCTGTTTTTT. As protein: CAWGTRYYLFF.

The chain couples TRBV5-4 to TRBJ1-1, with D tentatively TRBD1 (5 bases). V was pared by 4 bases and J by 4 bases, with 26 bases between. Germline CDR1 SGHNT, CDR2 YYREEE (reference sequence). The CDR3 sequence is 18 residues long. This CDR3 reads CASSPREGGARGGTEAFF. CDR3 in DNA: TGTGCCAGCAGCCCACGAGAGGGAGGGGCCCGGGGTGGCACTGAAGCTTTCTTT. Looking up the rest from reference TRBV5-4 and TRBJ1-1 gives the full variable domain: ETGVTQSPTHLIKTRGQQVTLRCSSQSGHNTVSWYQQALGQGPQFIFQYYREEENGRGNFPPRFSGLQFPNYSSELNVNALELDDSALYLCASSPREGGARGGTEAFFGQGTRLTVV.

The rearrangement links TRBV5-1 to TRBJ2-5, with 7 bases fitting TRBD2. The CDR3 is 14 residues long. CDR1 and CDR2 (germline): SGHRS, YFSETQ. V was clipped by 0 bases and J by 7 bases; unmatched bases: 6. As DNA, the CDR3 is TGCGCCAGCAGCTTGGCCGGGACGGGGGGGACCCAGTACTTC. This gives the protein CASSLAGTGGTQYF. Full variable domain (missing parts from reference TRBV5-1 and TRBJ2-5): KAGVTQTPRYLIKTRGQQVTLSCSPISGHRSVSWYQQTPGQGLQFLFEYFSETQRNKGNFPGRFSGRQFSNSRSEMNVSTLELGDSALYLCASSLAGTGGTQYFGPGTRLLVL.

The rearrangement uses TRBV6-2 or TRBV6-3 and TRBJ2-7; 14 nucleotides align to TRBD2. The CDR3 runs to 17 residues. The trim removed 6 bases at V and 3 bases at J, leaving 10 bases unmatched. Germline V lookup: CDR1 MNHEY, CDR2 SVGEGT. In nucleotides, the CDR3 is TGTGCCAGCAGAACCGGGACTAGCGGGAGAACTCGCTACGAGCAGTACTTC. Encoded protein: CASRTGTSGRTRYEQYF.

V is TRBV6-2 or TRBV6-3 and J is TRBJ1-4, with D tentatively TRBD1 (5 bases). The germline V gene has CDR1 MNHEY and CDR2 SVGEGT. This CDR3 region has 13 residues. V dropped 2 bases and J dropped 10 bases, with 11 bases sitting between them. In nucleotides, the CDR3 is TGTGCCAGCAGTTACGGGACCGGCGGAAAACTGTTTTTT. It yields the protein CASSYGTGGKLFF.

The rearrangement uses TRBV6-5 and TRBJ1-1; weak D call: TRBD1 (6 bases). CDR1 and CDR2 (germline): MNHEY, SVGAGI. V was trimmed by 7 bases and J by 1 base, leaving 16 bases between them. CDR3 length: 15 residues. The CDR3 here is CASTPRGSWNTEAFF. CDR3 in DNA: TGTGCCAGCACCCCGAGGGGGAGTTGGAACACTGAAGCTTTCTTT.

The V gene is TRBV7-9, the J gene TRBJ2-5, with 10 nucleotides matching TRBD2. Unmatched junction bases numbered 12, after V lost 4 bases and J lost 4 bases. Germline values: CDR1 SEHNR, CDR2 FQNEAQ (reference sequence). The CDR3 runs to 17 residues. For the CDR3, the DNA is TGTGCCAGCAGCTCCTTGGCTAGCGGGAGCATAGGAGAGACCCAGTACTTC. It encodes CASSSLASGSIGETQYF.

This clonotype appeared a single time. The chain is built from TRBV6-6 and TRBJ2-3; no firm D call. Germline lookup yields CDR1 MNHNY and CDR2 SVGAGI (reference sequence). This CDR3 has 13 residues. Trimming stripped 6 bases from V and 2 bases from J, with 9 bases between. This chain's CDR3 is CASRTPITDTQYF. The CDR3, as DNA: TGTGCCAGCAGGACACCAATCACAGATACGCAGTATTTT.

The chain employs TRBV7-9 and TRBJ1-1; no clear D. Germline CDR1 is SEHNR and CDR2 is FQNEAQ (reference sequence). Trimming cost V 3 bases and J 7 bases, with 6 bases left between them. The CDR3 is made up of 11 amino acids. The CDR3 bases are TGTGCCAGCAGCTTGGAGGGTGAAGCTTTCTTT. Its translation is CASSLEGEAFF.